This T cell receptor beta chain was recorded in a study of T cells in Graves' hyperthyroidism and ophthalmopathy. The definition of stable Graves' hyperthyroidism was no ophthalmopathy progression within 18 months. Newly diagnosed hyperthyroidism, duration under 2 months, in patients aged 18 to 65. Not enrolled were patients with uncontrolled infection, other autoimmune disease, pregnancy or lactation. Orbital computed tomography and thyroid ultrasound, together with serum TRAb and thyroxine and clinical symptoms, were used for diagnoses. V lost 1 base, J lost 7 bases, and 20 bases lay in between. The germline V gene encodes CDR1 MGHRA and CDR2 YSYEKL. The CDR3 consists of 17 residues. This clonotype was seen only a few times. Amplification of TCR beta CDR3 regions used RNA as the template. HTBI primers were the set used in a first-round RT-PCR of the TCR CDR3. MiXCR was run by TCRdb on the multiplex PCR reads, yielding one entry per CDR3 protein. The table includes roughly 420,000 distinct CDR3 sequences, about a sixth detected once.

This sequence originates from a woman younger than 35 with Graves' hyperthyroidism. Material for sequencing was blood. The chain recombines TRBV4-1 with TRBJ2-1; D is possibly TRBD1 (6 bases). In nucleotides, the CDR3 is TGCGCCAGCAGCCAAGGATGGGGGCCCCCTTTGTGGAATGAGCAGTTCTTC. Translation: CASSQGWGPPLWNEQFF.